This T cell receptor beta chain was found in a study of cytomegalovirus exposure and HLA in healthy donors. Turning to the study itself: For the approximately 360 genotyped donors, approximately 82% fell within the Caucasian-associated ancestry cluster.

The study ran its PCR with 60 Vbeta and 13 Jbeta primers. Method: immunoSEQ multiplex PCR; TCRdb's copy keeps in-frame clones and lacks some. This table has 100,000 or so clones, 13% to 15% appearing once. This clone occurred a few times. Its specificity is unknown. The germline CDR1 and CDR2 sequences are MGHRA and YSYEKL. V was trimmed by 0 bases and J by 4 bases, leaving 15 bases between them. The CDR3 length is 16 residues. Study-wide points: Some V segments, including TRBV6-2 and TRBV6-3, were excluded as indistinguishable.

The sequencing sample was made of PBMCs. The chain joins TRBV4-1 to TRBJ2-5; the D gene is possibly TRBD2 (5 bases). The sequence was collected from a female donor in good health and CMV-seronegative. CDR3 sequence reads: CASSQDPRPSTETQYF. CDR3 nucleotide sequence: TGCGCCAGCAGCCAAGATCCGCGGCCTAGCACAGAGACCCAGTACTTC.